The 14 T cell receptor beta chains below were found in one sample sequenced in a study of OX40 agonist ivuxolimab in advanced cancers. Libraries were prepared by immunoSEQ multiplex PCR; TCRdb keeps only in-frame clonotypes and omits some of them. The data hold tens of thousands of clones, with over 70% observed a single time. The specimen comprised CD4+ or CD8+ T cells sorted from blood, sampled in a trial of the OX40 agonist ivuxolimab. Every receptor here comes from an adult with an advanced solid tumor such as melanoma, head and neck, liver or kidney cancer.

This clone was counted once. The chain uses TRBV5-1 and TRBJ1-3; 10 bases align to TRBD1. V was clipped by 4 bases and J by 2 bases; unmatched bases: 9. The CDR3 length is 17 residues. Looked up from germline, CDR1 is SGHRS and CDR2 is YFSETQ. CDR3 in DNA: TGCGCCAGCAGCCTATCAAACGGACAGGGGGCTGGAAACACCATATATTTT. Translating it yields CASSLSNGQGAGNTIYF.

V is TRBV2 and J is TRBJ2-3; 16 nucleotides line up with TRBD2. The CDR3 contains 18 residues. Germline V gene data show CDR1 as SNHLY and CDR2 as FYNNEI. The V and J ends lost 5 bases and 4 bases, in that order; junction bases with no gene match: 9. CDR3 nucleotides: TGTGCCAGCAGTTGGGGACTAGCGGGGGGGATGGGACCAGATACGCAGTATTTT. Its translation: CASSWGLAGGMGPDTQYF.

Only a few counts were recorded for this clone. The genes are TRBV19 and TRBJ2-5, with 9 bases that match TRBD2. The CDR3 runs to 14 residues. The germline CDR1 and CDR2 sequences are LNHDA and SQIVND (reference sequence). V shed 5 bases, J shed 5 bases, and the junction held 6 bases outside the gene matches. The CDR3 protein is CASSRGGARETQYF. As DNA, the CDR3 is TGTGCCAGTAGTCGCGGGGGGGCCCGTGAGACCCAGTACTTC.

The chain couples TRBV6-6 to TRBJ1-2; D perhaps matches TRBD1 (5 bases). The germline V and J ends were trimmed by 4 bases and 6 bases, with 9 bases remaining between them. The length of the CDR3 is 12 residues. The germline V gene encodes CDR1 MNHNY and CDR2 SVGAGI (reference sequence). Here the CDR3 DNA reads TGTGCCAGCAGTTCGGGAGGGGATGGCTACACCTTC. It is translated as CASSSGGDGYTF.

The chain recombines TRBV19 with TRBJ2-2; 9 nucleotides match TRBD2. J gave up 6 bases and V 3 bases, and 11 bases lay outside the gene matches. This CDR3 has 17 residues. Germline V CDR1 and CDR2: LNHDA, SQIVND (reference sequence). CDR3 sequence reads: CASSIRTSALGAGELFF. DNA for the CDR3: TGTGCCAGTAGTATCAGGACTAGCGCCCTGGGGGCCGGGGAGCTGTTTTTT.

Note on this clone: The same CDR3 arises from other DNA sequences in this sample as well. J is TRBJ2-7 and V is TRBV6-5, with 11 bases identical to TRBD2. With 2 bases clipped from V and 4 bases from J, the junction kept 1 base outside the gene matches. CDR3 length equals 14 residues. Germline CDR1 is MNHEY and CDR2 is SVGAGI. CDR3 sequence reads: CASSYTSGSYEQYF. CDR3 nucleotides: TGTGCCAGCAGTTACACTAGCGGGAGTTACGAGCAGTACTTC.

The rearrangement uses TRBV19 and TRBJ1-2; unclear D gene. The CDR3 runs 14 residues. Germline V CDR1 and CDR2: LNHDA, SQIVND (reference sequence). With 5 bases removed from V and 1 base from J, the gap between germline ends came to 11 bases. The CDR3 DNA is TGTGCCAGTAGTCCATGGACGGATAACTATGGCTACACCTTC. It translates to CASSPWTDNYGYTF.

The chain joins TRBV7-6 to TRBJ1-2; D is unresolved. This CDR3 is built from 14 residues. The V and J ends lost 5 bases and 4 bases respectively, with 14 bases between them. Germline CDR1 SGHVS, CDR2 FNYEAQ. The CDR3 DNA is TGTGCCAGCAGCCCTCCGGGAGGAAGCTATGGCTACACCTTC. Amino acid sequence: CASSPPGGSYGYTF. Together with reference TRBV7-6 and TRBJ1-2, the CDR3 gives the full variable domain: GAGVSQSPRYKVTKRGQDVALRCDPISGHVSLYWYRQALGQGPEFLTYFNYEAQQDKSGLPNDRFSAERPEGSISTLTIQRTEQRDSAMYRCASSPPGGSYGYTFGSGTRLTVV.

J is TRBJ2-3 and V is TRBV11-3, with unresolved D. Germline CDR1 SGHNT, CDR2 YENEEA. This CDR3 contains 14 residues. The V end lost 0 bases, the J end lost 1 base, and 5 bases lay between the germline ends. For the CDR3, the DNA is TGTGCCAGCAGCTTAGAAACCGGCACAGATACGCAGTATTTT. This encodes CASSLETGTDTQYF.

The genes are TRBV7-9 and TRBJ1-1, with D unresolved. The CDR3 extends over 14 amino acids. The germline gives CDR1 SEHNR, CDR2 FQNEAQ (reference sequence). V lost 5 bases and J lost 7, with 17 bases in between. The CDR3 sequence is CASSPQASWGEAFF. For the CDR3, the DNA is TGTGCCAGCAGCCCTCAGGCCTCTTGGGGTGAAGCTTTCTTT.

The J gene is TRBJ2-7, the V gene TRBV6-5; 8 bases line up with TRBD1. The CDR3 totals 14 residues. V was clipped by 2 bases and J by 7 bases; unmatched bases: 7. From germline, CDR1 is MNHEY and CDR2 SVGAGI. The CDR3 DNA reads TGTGCCAGCAGTTACGCCAGGGGGCATCAAGAGCAGTACTTC. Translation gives CASSYARGHQEQYF.

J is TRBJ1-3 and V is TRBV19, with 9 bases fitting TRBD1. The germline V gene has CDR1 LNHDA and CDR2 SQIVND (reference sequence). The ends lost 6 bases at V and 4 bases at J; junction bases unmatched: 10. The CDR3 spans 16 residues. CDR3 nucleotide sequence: TGTGCCAGTAGGAAAGGGACAGGGACGGTCGGAAACACCATATATTTT. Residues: CASRKGTGTVGNTIYF.

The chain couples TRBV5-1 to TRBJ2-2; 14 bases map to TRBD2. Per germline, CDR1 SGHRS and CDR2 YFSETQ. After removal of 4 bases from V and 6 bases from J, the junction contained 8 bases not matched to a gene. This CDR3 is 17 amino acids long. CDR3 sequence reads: CASSPRLAGGSAGELFF. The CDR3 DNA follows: TGCGCCAGCAGCCCACGACTAGCGGGAGGGTCAGCCGGGGAGCTGTTTTTT.

Here the CDR3 DNA reads TGCGCCAGCAGCTTATCAGCGGGAGCCTACAATGAGCAGTTCTTC. Its protein product is CASSLSAGAYNEQFF. The chain uses TRBV5-1 and TRBJ2-1, with 8 bases that match TRBD2. V lost 2 bases and J lost 2; bases outside the gene matches: 3. The CDR3 has 15 residues. Germline V gives CDR1 SGHRS, CDR2 YFSETQ.